The clone carrying this T cell receptor (beta chain) was observed a handful of times. Its target is not known. The data were obtained in a study of blood T cells in healthy people across ages. The ends lost 5 bases at V and 4 bases at J; junction bases unmatched: 3. This CDR3 contains 15 residues. Germline V gene lookup returns CDR1 SEHNR and CDR2 FQNEAQ (reference sequence). Study conclusions and caveats: Researchers deemed the diversity estimates from one million T cells underestimates.

Drawn from each donor were about 9 milliliters of peripheral blood. Each sample used at least 7 million PBMCs. With a J-beta primer mix and a sample-barcoded 5' primer, a second PCR ran about 7 to 12 cycles. Every sample gave at least 3 million paired-end reads containing CDR3. TCRdb used MiXCR to reprocess the 5' RACE reads, holding one entry per CDR3 protein. The sample consists of 1.2 million to 1.5 million distinct CDR3 sequences, around 59% of them appearing once. The rearrangement joins TRBV7-9 to TRBJ1-5, with TRBD1 matching 12 bases. This TCR came from a man aged 18-30 years in good health. Sequenced input: blood. In DNA, the CDR3 is TGTGCCAGCAGCCAGGGACAGGGGGCGAATCAGCCCCAGCATTTT. This gives the protein CASSQGQGANQPQHF.